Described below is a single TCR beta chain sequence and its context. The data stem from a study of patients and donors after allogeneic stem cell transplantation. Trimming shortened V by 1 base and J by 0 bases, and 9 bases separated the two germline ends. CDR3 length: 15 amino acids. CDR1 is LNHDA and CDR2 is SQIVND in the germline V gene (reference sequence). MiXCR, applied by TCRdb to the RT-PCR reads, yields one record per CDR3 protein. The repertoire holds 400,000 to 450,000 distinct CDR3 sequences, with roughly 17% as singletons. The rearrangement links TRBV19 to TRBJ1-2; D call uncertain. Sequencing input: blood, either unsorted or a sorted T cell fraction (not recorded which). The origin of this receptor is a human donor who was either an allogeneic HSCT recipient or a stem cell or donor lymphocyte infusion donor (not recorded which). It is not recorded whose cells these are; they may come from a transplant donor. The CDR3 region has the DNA TGTGCCAGTAGTATAGTTGCGGGATCTAACTATGGCTACACCTTC. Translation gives CASSIVAGSNYGYTF.